Listed here are 5 T cell receptor beta chains from one sample, sequenced in a study of shared clonotypes between healthy human individuals. CD8 cells classed as naive were CD45RO-negative and positively selected for CCR7, excluding terminally differentiated effector memory CD45RA+ cells. Profiling relied on immunoSEQ multiplex PCR, and the TCRdb table lists in-frame clones only, not all of them. Of hundreds of thousands of clones listed, approximately 95% are singletons. Specimen: naive CD8+ T cells sorted from blood. Every receptor here comes from a woman aged 25 to 39 in good health.

The DNA of the CDR3 is TGTGCCAGCAGTGAGACAGGGGCCGGGGAGCAGTACTTC. This codes for CASSETGAGEQYF. The chain couples TRBV6-4 to TRBJ2-7; 8 bases agree with TRBD1. V trimming: 3 bases; J trimming: 7 bases; junction bases outside the gene matches: 5. Per the germline V gene, CDR1 is MRHNA and CDR2 is SNTAGT. The CDR3 has 13 residues.

V is TRBV28 and J is TRBJ1-5; a possible D gene is TRBD1 (5 bases). The CDR3 is 13 residues long. V dropped 3 bases and J dropped 5 bases, with 8 bases sitting between them. CDR1 and CDR2 (germline): MDHEN, SYDVKM. CDR3 nucleotides: TGTGCCAGCAGTTTGCAGGGATATCAGCCCCAGCATTTT. Residues: CASSLQGYQPQHF.

The chain carries TRBV30 and TRBJ2-1; 8 nucleotides match TRBD2. The junction had 5 bases not matched to a gene; V was cut back by 7 bases and J by 0 bases. CDR1 is GTSNPN, CDR2 SVGIG, per germline (reference sequence). CDR3 length equals 14 residues. The CDR3 DNA reads as TGTGCCTTAACTAGCGGAGGCTCCTACAATGAGCAGTTCTTC. Encoded protein: CALTSGGSYNEQFF.

The chain is built from TRBV19 and TRBJ1-1; D gene unclear. This CDR3 contains 13 residues. In germline, CDR1 is LNHDA, CDR2 SQIVND (reference sequence). Between the trimmed V and J ends, which lost 3 bases and 1 base, there was a span of 6 bases. CDR3 nucleotides: TGTGCCAGTAGTATTTGGAGGAACACTGAAGCTTTCTTT. This translates into CASSIWRNTEAFF.

This chain links TRBV6-5 with TRBJ2-7; no definite D call. Germline assignment: CDR1 MNHEY and CDR2 SVGAGI. The CDR3 sequence is 8 residues long. Trimming removed 4 bases from V and 11 bases from J, with 3 bases in between. CDR3: CASSCKYF. CDR3 nucleotides: TGTGCCAGCAGTTGCAAGTACTTC.